This record concerns one T cell receptor beta chain sequence. Antigen unknown. The CDR3 end shows no conserved phenylalanine or tryptophan, and so a read error is likely. Treatment indicated: approximately 9-day PBMC culture with coronavirus spike peptide pools or control peptides (ViraFEST assay). With fresh IL-2 medium, half the medium was replaced on days 3 and 7. The CDR3 runs to 15 residues. Trimming took 5 bases from V and 0 from J; bases not matched to a gene: 5. Germline lookup yields CDR1 SGHVS and CDR2 FQNEAQ. At the Johns Hopkins FTIC core, DNA taken from cultured CD4+ T cells was sequenced by way of the Oncomine TCR Beta short-read assay. MiXCR, applied by TCRdb to the PCR reads, yields one record per CDR3 protein. The repertoire holds roughly 12,000 distinct CDR3 sequences, with about 61% as singletons. The entry originates in a study of vaccination and CD4 T cells after COVID-19. Study findings and constraints: Researchers report that a median about 86% of reactive clones in convalescent patients surfaced only post-vaccination.

This material consisted of CD4+ T cells from blood, cultured in vitro, taken before SARS-CoV-2 vaccination. This receptor was taken from a human donor who had recovered from COVID-19. The chain employs TRBV7-8 and TRBJ2-7; 9 bases match TRBD1. The CDR3: CASSVGTGSSYEQYI. CDR3 DNA sequence: TGTGCCAGCAGCGTAGGGACAGGGAGCTCCTACGAGCAGTACATC.